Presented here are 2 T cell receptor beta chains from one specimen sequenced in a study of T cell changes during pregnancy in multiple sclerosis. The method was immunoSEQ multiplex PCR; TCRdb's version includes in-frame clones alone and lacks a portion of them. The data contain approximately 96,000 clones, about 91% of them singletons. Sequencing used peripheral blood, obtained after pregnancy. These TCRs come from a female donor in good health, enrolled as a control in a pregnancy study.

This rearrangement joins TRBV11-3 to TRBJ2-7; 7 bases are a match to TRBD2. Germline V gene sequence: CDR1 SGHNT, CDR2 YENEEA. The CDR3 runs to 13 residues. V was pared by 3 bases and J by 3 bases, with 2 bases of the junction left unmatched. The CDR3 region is CASSFGEGYEQYF. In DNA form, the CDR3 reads TGTGCCAGCAGCTTCGGGGAGGGCTACGAGCAGTACTTC.

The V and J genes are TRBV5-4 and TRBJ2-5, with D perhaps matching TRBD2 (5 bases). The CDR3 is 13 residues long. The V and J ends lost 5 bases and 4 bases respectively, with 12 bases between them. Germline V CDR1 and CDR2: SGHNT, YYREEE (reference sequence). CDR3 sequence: CASRDSGRETQYF. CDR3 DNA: TGTGCCAGCAGGGACTCCGGTCGAGAGACCCAGTACTTC.